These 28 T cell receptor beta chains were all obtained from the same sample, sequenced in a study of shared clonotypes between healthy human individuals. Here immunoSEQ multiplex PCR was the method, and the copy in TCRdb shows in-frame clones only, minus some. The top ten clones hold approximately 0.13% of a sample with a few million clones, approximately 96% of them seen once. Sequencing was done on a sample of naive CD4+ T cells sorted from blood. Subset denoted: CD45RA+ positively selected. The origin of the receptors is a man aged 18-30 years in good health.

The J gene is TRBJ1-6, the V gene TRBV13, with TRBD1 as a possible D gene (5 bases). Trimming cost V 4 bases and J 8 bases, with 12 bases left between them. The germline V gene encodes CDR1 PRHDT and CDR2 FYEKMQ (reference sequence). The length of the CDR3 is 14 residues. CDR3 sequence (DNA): TGTGCCAGCAGCTCGAAATGGACATATTCACCCCTCCACTTT. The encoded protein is CASSSKWTYSPLHF.

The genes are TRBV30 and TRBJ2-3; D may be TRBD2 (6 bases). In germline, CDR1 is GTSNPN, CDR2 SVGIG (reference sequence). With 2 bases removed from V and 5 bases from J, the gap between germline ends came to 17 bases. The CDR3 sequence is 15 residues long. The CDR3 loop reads CAWSPGTQAKDTQYF. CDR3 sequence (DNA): TGTGCCTGGAGTCCCGGGACTCAGGCCAAAGATACGCAGTATTTT.

The CDR3 nucleotides are TGTGCCAGCAACCAGGGAGGTCAGCCCCAGCATTTT. Protein: CASNQGGQPQHF. The chain is built from TRBV2 and TRBJ1-5, with TRBD1 as a possible D gene (5 bases). Trimming shortened V by 7 bases and J by 6 bases, and 10 bases separated the two germline ends. CDR3 length: 12 amino acids. Germline CDR1 and CDR2: SNHLY and FYNNEI. The variable domain in full, completed from reference TRBV2 and TRBJ1-5, reads EPEVTQTPSHQVTQMGQEVILRCVPISNHLYFYWYRQILGQKVEFLVSFYNNEISEKSEIFDDQFSVERPDGSNFTLKIRSTKLEDSAMYFCASNQGGQPQHFGDGTRLSIL.

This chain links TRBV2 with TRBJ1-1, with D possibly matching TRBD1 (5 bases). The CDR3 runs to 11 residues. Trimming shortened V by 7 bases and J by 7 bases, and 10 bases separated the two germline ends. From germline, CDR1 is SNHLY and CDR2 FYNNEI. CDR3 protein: CASTTRVEAFF. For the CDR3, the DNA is TGTGCCAGCACTACCAGGGTTGAAGCTTTCTTT. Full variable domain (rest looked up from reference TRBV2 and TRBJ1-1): EPEVTQTPSHQVTQMGQEVILRCVPISNHLYFYWYRQILGQKVEFLVSFYNNEISEKSEIFDDQFSVERPDGSNFTLKIRSTKLEDSAMYFCASTTRVEAFFGQGTRLTVV.

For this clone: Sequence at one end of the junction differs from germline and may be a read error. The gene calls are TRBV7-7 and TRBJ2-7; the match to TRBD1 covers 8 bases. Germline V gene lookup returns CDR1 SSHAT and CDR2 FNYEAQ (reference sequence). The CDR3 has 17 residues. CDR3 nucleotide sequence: TGTGCTAGCAGCTCGGATCCGGGACAGGAAGGTTCCTACGAGCAGTACTTC. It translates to CASSSDPGQEGSYEQYF.

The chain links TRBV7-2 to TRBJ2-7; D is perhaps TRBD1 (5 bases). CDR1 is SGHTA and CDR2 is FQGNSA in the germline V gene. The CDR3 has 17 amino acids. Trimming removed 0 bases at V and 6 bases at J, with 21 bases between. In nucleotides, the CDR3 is TGTGCCAGCAGCTTAGCACGGTTCCAGGGCGGTTGGGGCGAGCAGTACTTC. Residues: CASSLARFQGGWGEQYF. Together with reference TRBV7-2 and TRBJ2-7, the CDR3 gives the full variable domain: GAGVSQSPSNKVTEKGKDVELRCDPISGHTALYWYRQSLGQGLEFLIYFQGNSAPDKSGLPSDRFSAERTGGSVSTLTIQRTQQEDSAVYLCASSLARFQGGWGEQYFGPGTRLTVT.

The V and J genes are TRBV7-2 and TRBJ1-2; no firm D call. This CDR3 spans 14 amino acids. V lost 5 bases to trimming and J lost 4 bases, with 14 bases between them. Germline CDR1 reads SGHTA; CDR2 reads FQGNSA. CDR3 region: CASSPSRAGYGYTF. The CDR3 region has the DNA TGTGCCAGCAGCCCCTCGAGGGCCGGCTATGGCTACACCTTC.

The CDR3 DNA is TGTGCCAGCAGCTTATGGACAGGGTTCCTTTCTTCTAACTATGGCTACACCTTC. Encoded protein: CASSLWTGFLSSNYGYTF. The J gene is TRBJ1-2, the V gene TRBV5-6; TRBD1 matches 8 bases. The V segment lost 2 bases and the J segment 0 bases; nucleotides outside the gene matches: 12. CDR1 and CDR2 from the germline V gene are SGHDT and YYEEEE. This CDR3 has 18 amino acids.

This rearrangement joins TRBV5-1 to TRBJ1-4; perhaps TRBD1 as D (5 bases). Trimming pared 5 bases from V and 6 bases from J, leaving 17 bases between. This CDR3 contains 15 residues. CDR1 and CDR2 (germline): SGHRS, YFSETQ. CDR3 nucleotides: TGCGCCAGCAGAAGACAGCCATTTGGGGATGAAAAACTGTTTTTT. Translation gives CASRRQPFGDEKLFF.

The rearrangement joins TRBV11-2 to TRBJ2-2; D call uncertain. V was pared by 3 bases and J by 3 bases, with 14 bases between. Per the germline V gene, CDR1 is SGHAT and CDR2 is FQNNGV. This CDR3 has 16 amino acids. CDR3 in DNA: TGTGCCAGCAGCTTTAGCTCGGTCAGAGACACCGGGGAGCTGTTTTTT. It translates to CASSFSSVRDTGELFF.

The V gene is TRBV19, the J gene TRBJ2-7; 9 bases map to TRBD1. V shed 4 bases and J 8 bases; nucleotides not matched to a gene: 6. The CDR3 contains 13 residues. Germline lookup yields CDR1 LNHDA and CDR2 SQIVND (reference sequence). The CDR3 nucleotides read TGTGCCAGTAGTACAGACAGGGGGTCCAAGCAGTACTTC. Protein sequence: CASSTDRGSKQYF.

The CDR3 nucleotides read TGTGCCAGCTGCAGGGGGCTGGCCACTGAAGCTTTCTTT. This encodes CASCRGLATEAFF. This chain links TRBV7-3 with TRBJ1-1; 8 bases map to TRBD1. The V gene end was trimmed by 8 bases and the J gene end by 4 bases; junction bases not matched to a gene: 6. In germline, CDR1 is SGHTA, CDR2 FQGTGA. CDR3 length equals 13 residues.

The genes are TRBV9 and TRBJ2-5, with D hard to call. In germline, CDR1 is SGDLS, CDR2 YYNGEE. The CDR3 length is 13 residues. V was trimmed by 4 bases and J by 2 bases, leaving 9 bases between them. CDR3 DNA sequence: TGTGCCAGCAGCCCGTTTGGGCAAGAGACCCAGTACTTC. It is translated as CASSPFGQETQYF.

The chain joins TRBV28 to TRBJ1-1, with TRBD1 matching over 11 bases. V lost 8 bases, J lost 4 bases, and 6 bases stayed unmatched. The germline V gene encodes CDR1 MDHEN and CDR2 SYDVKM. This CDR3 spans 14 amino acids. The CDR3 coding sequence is TGTGCCAGCGGAGGACAGGGGGCGACCACTGAAGCTTTCTTT. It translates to CASGGQGATTEAFF.

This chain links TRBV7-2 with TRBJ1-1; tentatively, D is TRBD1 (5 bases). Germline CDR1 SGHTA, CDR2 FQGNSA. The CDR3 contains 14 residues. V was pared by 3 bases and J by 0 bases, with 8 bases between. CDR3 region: CASSFGALNTEAFF. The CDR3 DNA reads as TGTGCCAGCAGCTTTGGGGCCTTGAACACTGAAGCTTTCTTT.

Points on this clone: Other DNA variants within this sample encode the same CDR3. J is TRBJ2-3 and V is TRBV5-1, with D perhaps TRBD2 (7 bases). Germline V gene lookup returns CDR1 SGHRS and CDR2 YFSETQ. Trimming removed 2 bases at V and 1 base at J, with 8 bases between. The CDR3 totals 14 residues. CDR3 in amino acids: CASSFGGRTDTQYF. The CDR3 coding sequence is TGCGCCAGCAGCTTCGGGGGGCGCACAGATACGCAGTATTTT.

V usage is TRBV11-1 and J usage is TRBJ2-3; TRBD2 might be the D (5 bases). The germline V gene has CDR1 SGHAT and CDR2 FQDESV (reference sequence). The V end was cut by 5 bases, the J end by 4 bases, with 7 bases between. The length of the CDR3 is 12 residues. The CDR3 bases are TGTGCCAGCAGCGGGGAGCCAGATACGCAGTATTTT. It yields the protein CASSGEPDTQYF.

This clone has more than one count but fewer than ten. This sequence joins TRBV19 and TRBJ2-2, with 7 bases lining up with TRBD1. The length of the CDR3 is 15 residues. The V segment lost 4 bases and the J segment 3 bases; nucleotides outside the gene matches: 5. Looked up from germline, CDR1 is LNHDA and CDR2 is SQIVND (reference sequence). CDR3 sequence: CASSTSGGYTGELFF. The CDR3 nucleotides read TGTGCCAGTAGTACCTCAGGGGGTTACACCGGGGAGCTGTTTTTT.

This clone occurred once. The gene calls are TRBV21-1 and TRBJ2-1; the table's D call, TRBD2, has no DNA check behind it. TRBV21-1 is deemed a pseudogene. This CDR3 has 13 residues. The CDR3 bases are TGTGCCAGCAGCAAAGTCCCGCTAGCGAGGCAGTTCTTC. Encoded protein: CASSKVPLARQFF.

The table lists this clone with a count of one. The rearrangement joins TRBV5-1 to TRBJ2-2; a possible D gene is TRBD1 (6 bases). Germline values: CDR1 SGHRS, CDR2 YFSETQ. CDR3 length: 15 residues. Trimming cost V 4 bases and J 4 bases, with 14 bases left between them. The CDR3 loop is CASSNTGTTTGELFF. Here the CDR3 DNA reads TGCGCCAGCAGCAACACAGGGACGACCACCGGGGAGCTGTTTTTT.

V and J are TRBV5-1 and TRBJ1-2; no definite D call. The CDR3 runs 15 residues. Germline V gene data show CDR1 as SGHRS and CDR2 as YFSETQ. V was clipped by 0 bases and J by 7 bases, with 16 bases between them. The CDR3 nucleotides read TGCGCCAGCAGCTTGGACCGGGGAAAGCGTCGTGGCTACACCTTC. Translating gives CASSLDRGKRRGYTF.

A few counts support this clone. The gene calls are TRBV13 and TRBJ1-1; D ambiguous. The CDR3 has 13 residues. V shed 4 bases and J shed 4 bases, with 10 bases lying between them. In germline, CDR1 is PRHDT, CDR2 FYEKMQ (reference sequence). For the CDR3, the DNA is TGTGCCAGCAGCTCCTATGACGGCACTGAAGCTTTCTTT. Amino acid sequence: CASSSYDGTEAFF.

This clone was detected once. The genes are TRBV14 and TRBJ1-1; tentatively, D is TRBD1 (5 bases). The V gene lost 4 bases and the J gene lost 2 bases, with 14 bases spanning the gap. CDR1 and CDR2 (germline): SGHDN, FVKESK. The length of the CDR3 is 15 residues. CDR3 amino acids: CASSLGSRVNTEAFF. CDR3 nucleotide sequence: TGTGCCAGCAGCCTTGGGAGCAGGGTCAACACTGAAGCTTTCTTT.

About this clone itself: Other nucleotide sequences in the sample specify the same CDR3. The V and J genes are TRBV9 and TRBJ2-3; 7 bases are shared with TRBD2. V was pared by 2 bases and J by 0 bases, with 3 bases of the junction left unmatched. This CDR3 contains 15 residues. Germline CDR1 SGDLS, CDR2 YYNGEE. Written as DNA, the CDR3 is TGTGCCAGCAGCGTGAGCGGGACTAGCACAGATACGCAGTATTTT. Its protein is CASSVSGTSTDTQYF.

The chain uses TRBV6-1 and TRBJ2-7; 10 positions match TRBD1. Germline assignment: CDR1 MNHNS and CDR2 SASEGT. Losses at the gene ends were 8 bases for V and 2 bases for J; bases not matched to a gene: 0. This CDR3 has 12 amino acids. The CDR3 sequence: CASDRGPYEQYF. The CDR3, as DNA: TGTGCCAGCGACAGGGGGCCCTACGAGCAGTACTTC.

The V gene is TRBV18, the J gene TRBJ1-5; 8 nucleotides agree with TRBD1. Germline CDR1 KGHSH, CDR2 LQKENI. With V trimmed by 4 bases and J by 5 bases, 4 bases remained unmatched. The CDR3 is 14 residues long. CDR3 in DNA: TGTGCCAGCTCACGACCAGGGGGCGATCAGCCCCAGCATTTT. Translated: CASSRPGGDQPQHF.

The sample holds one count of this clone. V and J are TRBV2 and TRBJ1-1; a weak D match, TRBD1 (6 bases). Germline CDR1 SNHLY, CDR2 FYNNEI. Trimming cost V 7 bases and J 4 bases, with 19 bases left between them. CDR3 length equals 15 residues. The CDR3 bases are TGTGCCAGCACCTCACGAGGGGGGCTCGGCACTGAAGCTTTCTTT. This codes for CASTSRGGLGTEAFF.

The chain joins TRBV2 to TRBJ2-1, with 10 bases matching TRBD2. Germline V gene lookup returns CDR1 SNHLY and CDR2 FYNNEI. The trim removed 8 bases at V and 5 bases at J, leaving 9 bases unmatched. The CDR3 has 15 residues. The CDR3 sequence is CASSVQGLANNEQFF. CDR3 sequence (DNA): TGTGCCAGCTCGGTCCAGGGACTAGCGAACAATGAGCAGTTCTTC. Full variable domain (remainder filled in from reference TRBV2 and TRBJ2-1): EPEVTQTPSHQVTQMGQEVILRCVPISNHLYFYWYRQILGQKVEFLVSFYNNEISEKSEIFDDQFSVERPDGSNFTLKIRSTKLEDSAMYFCASSVQGLANNEQFFGPGTRLTVL.